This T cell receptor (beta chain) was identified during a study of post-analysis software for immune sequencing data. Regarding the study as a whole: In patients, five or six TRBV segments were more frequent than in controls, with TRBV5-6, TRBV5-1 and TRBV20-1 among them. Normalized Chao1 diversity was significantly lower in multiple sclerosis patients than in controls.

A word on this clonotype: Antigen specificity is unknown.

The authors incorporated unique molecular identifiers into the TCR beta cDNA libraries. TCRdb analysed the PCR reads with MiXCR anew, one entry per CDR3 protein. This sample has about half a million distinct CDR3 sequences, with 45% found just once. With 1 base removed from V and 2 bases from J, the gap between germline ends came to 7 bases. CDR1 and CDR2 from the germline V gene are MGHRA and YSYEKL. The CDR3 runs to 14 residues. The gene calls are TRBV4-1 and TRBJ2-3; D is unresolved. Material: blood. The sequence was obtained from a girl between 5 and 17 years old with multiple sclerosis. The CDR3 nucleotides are TGCGCCAGCAGCCAAGTATCGCCCACAGATACGCAGTATTTT. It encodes CASSQVSPTDTQYF.